This T cell receptor (beta chain) stems from a study of blood T cell repertoires in COVID-19 (dated by TCRdb to about 2020). Some background on the complete study: The collaborator samples originated in the United States, Italy and Spain and spanned the acute and convalescent phases of COVID-19. Deeply sampled blood TCRbeta repertoires from subjects exposed to, actively infected with, or recovered from COVID-19 were included in the dataset. Samples came from the ongoing ImmuneRACE study (first 160 participants) plus 1,254 subjects from 6 global collaborators. The repertoires were released in a freely available public database intended as a resource for research on the immune response to SARS-CoV-2. The prospective study material was composed of cDNA or gDNA derived from T cells, B-cell-depleted T cells, or PBMCs. A de-identified subject ID, COVID-19 status, age in years and sex were almost always included in the sample metadata. Where available, HLA class I and class II types were taken from metadata supplied by the sample provider and were not determined by assay-based typing. The research as a whole found: The amount of clinical and demographic metadata varied by source and participant and was provided uncurated.

TCRbeta CDR3 regions were amplified from genomic DNA using the immunoSEQ Assay, a bias-controlled multiplex PCR. The paper's data handling went like this. The number of nucleated cells in each sample was estimated from the amplification of reference gene primers within the assay. To quantify the absolute abundance of each unique TCRbeta CDR3 rearrangement, sequence reads were collapsed and filtered. For each sample, productive Simpson clonality was calculated as the square root of Simpson's diversity index across productive rearrangements. This is the immuneACCESS table as TCRdb keeps it, with only in-frame sequences that have V and J called. A part of the clones is gone; compared with another copy, unresolved V genes explain less than half, and the rest is unexplained. The V and J calls and clone size come from that table; D and trimming were worked out from the DNA. The sample table shows about 440,000 clones, and 88% are seen once. The ten largest clones take up roughly 12% of the sample.

Taken from cysteine to phenylalanine, the CDR3 has 13 residues. The kept DNA is CDR3 alone, 39 bases in frame from the first base. V is shortened by 10 bases, J by 9 bases, and the region joining them spans 19 bases. As to this clone: Its antigen is not yet known. Within one base of it there is no much larger clone, and no base qualities were kept.

In Seattle, one collaborating source enrolled patients while the infection was active and tracked those patients longitudinally over the course of disease. Collaborating institutions collected whole blood in K2EDTA tubes following their own protocols. Collaborator samples were shipped for TCRbeta analysis as frozen whole blood, isolated PBMCs, or DNA extracted from either sample type. The chain joins TRBV12-3 or TRBV12-4 to TRBJ2-1, with the D segment identity uncertain. This clonotype originated in a woman in her forties or fifties with COVID-19, enrolled during active disease. Material: peripheral blood. CDR3 protein: CATLRLYDGEQFF. The nucleotide sequence reads as follows: TGTGCCACCCTCAGGCTATACGACGGTGAGCAGTTCTTC.